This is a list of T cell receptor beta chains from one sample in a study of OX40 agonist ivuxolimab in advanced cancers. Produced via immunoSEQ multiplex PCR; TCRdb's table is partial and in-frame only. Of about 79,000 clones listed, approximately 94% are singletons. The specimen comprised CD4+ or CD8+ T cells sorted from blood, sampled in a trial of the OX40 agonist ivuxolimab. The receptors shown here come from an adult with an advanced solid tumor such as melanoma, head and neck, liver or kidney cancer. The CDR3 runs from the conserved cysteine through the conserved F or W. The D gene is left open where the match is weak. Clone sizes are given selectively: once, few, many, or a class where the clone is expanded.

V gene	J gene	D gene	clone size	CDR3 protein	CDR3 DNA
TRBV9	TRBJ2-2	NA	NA	CASSFLDTGELFF	TGTGCCAGCAGCTTTCTAGACACCGGGGAGCTGTTTTTT
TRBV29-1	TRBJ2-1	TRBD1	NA	CSVEDRGLYNEQFF	TGCAGCGTTGAGGACAGGGGGCTCTACAATGAGCAGTTCTTC
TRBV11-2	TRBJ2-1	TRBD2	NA	CASSHSGSSYNEQFF	TGTGCCAGCAGCCATAGCGGGAGCTCCTACAATGAGCAGTTCTTC
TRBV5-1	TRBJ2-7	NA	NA	CASSPSFTGPSSYEQYF	TGCGCCAGCAGCCCCTCGTTCACGGGGCCGAGCTCCTACGAGCAGTACTTC
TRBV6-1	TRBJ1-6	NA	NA	CASSETGLDNSPLHF	TGTGCCAGCAGTGAGACGGGACTCGATAATTCACCCCTCCACTTT
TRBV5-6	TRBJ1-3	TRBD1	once	CASSPRWDRGLGNTIYF	TGTGCCAGCAGCCCCCGGTGGGACAGGGGCCTTGGAAACACCATATATTTT
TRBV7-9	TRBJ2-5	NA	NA	CASSLSSQETQYF	TGTGCCAGCAGCTTAAGCAGTCAAGAGACCCAGTACTTC
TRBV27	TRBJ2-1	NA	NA	CASSLDSYNEQFF	TGTGCCAGCAGTTTAGACTCCTACAATGAGCAGTTCTTC
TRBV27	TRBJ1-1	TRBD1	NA	CASSRGQGYTEAFF	TGTGCCAGCAGCCGGGGACAGGGGTACACTGAAGCTTTCTTT
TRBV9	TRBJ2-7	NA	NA	CASSPGNYEQYF	TGTGCCAGCAGCCCGGGGAACTACGAGCAGTACTTC
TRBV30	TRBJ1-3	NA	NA	CAWTGNTIYF	TGTGCCTGGACTGGAAACACCATATATTTT
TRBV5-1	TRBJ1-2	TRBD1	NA	CASSLTGTGDFYGYTF	TGCGCCAGCAGCTTAACCGGGACAGGAGACTTCTATGGCTACACCTTC
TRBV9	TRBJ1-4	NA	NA	CASSVGGRDEKLFF	TGTGCCAGCAGCGTAGGGGGGCGTGATGAAAAACTGTTTTTT
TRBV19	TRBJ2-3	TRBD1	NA	CASSDRGHPDTQYF	TGTGCCAGTAGTGACAGGGGGCATCCGGATACGCAGTATTTT
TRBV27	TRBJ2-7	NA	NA	CASSPYGGYEQYF	TGTGCCAGCAGTCCCTACGGCGGCTACGAGCAGTACTTC
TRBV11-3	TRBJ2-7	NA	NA	CASSSRDSYEQYF	TGTGCCAGCAGCTCCCGAGACAGTTACGAGCAGTACTTC
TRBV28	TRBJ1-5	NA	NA	CASSLFGGWQGGNQPQHF	TGTGCCAGCAGTTTATTTGGGGGGTGGCAAGGGGGCAATCAGCCCCAGCATTTT
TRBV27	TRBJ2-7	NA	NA	CASSLGQGYYEQYF	TGTGCCAGCAGTTTAGGGCAGGGATACTACGAGCAGTACTTC
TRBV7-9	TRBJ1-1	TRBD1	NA	CASSLGQGMNTEAFF	TGTGCCAGCAGCTTGGGACAGGGAATGAACACTGAAGCTTTCTTT
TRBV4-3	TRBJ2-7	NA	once	CASSPGGFYEQYF	TGCGCCAGCAGCCCAGGTGGGTTCTACGAGCAGTACTTC
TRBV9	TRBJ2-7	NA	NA	CASSVGAGNYEQYF	TGTGCCAGCAGCGTAGGAGCAGGTAACTACGAGCAGTACTTC
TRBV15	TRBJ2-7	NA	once	CATSDTRRVTYEQYF	TGTGCCACCAGCGATACACGTCGGGTTACCTACGAGCAGTACTTC
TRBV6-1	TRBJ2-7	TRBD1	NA	CASRSQGASGSEQYF	TGTGCCAGCAGATCTCAGGGGGCTTCGGGTAGTGAGCAGTACTTC
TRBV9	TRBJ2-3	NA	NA	CASSGSLDTDTQYF	TGTGCCAGCAGCGGATCACTCGACACAGATACGCAGTATTTT
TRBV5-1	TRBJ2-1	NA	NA	CASSLEIGTEQFF	TGCGCCAGCAGCTTGGAAATAGGGACGGAGCAGTTCTTC
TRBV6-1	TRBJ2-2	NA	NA	CASREDGDTGELFF	TGTGCCAGCAGGGAAGATGGGGACACCGGGGAGCTGTTTTTT
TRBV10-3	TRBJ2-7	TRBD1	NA	CAISALGTVPSYEQYF	TGTGCCATCAGCGCACTCGGGACAGTGCCCTCCTACGAGCAGTACTTC
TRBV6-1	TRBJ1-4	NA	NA	CASSDPVISTNEKLFF	TGTGCCAGCAGTGACCCGGTGATTTCAACTAATGAAAAACTGTTTTTT
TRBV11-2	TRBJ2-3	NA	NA	CASSLDRDTQYF	TGTGCCAGCAGCTTGGACAGAGATACGCAGTATTTT
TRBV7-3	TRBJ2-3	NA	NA	CASSLTGGPSFTDTQYF	TGTGCCAGCAGCTTAACGGGGGGGCCCTCTTTCACAGATACGCAGTATTTT
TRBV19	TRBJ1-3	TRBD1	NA	CASSEGQRTGNTIYF	TGTGCCAGTAGTGAGGGACAGCGAACTGGAAACACCATATATTTT
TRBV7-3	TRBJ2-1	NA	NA	CASSLYRGGDEQFF	TGTGCCAGCAGCTTATATCGGGGTGGCGATGAGCAGTTCTTC
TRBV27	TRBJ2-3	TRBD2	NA	CASSKGLAGGPDTQYF	TGTGCCAGCAGCAAGGGACTAGCGGGGGGGCCAGATACGCAGTATTTT
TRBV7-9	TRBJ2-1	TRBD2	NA	CASSLVAGAIEQFF	TGTGCCAGCAGCTTAGTAGCGGGAGCGATTGAGCAGTTCTTC
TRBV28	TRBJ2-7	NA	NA	CASSPPDSSYEQYF	TGTGCCAGCAGTCCACCGGACAGCTCCTACGAGCAGTACTTC
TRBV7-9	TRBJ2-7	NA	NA	CASSLVASYEQYF	TGTGCCAGCAGCTTAGTTGCGTCGTACGAGCAGTACTTC
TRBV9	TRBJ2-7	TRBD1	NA	CASSAGTALDGEQYF	TGTGCCAGCAGCGCTGGGACAGCCCTAGACGGCGAGCAGTACTTC
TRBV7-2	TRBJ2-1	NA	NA	CASRGSSYNEQFF	TGTGCCAGCAGGGGATCCTCCTACAATGAGCAGTTCTTC
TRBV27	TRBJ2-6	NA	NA	CASSLLSQYSGANVLTF	TGTGCCAGCAGTTTATTGTCACAGTACTCTGGGGCCAACGTCCTGACTTTC
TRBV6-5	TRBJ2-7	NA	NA	CASSYPGPQTEQYF	TGTGCCAGCAGTTACCCGGGACCGCAGACCGAGCAGTACTTC
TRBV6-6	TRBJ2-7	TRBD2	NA	CASSTETSGAREQYF	TGTGCCAGCAGTACTGAGACTAGCGGGGCCCGCGAGCAGTACTTC
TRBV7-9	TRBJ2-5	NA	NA	CASSLRRVSQETQYF	TGTGCCAGCAGCTTAAGGCGGGTCTCCCAAGAGACCCAGTACTTC
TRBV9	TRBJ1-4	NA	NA	CASSVGMGLGEKLFF	TGTGCCAGCAGCGTAGGGATGGGTTTAGGGGAAAAACTGTTTTTT
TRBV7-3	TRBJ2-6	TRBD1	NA	CASGAGTGSSGANVLTF	TGTGCCAGCGGGGCCGGGACAGGGAGCTCTGGGGCCAACGTCCTGACTTTC
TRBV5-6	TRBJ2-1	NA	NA	CASSSDLYNEQFF	TGTGCCAGCAGTTCTGACTTGTACAATGAGCAGTTCTTC
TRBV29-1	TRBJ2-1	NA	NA	CSAEDSSYNEQFF	TGCAGCGCAGAGGACAGCTCCTACAATGAGCAGTTCTTC
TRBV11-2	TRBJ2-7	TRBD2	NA	CAGSGASGSYEQYF	TGTGCCGGCTCCGGGGCTAGCGGGAGTTACGAGCAGTACTTC
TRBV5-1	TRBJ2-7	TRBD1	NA	CASAGQGSYEQYF	TGCGCCAGTGCGGGACAGGGAAGCTACGAGCAGTACTTC
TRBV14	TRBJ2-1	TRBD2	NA	CASSQPRGGNEQFF	TGTGCCAGCAGCCAACCCCGGGGGGGCAATGAGCAGTTCTTC
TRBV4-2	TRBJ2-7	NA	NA	CASSQNGEQYF	TGTGCCAGCAGCCAAAACGGCGAGCAGTACTTC
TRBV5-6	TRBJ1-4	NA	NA	CASSLAADGQVFEKLFF	TGTGCCAGCAGCTTGGCGGCGGACGGTCAGGTTTTTGAAAAACTGTTTTTT
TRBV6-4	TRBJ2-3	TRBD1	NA	CASSDHVGGEDTQYF	TGTGCCAGCAGTGATCATGTAGGGGGCGAGGATACGCAGTATTTT
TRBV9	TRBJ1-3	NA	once	CASSGRSLSGNTIYF	TGTGCCAGCAGCGGGCGATCCCTTTCTGGAAACACCATATATTTT
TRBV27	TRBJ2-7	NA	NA	CASRPTGTYEQYF	TGTGCCAGCCGCCCGACAGGTACCTACGAGCAGTACTTC
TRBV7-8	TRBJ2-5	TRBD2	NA	CASVGLAGVPETQYF	TGTGCCAGCGTCGGACTAGCGGGAGTTCCAGAGACCCAGTACTTC
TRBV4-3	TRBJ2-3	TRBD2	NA	CASSQSLAGGTDTQYF	TGCGCCAGCAGTCAATCCCTAGCGGGGGGGACAGATACGCAGTATTTT
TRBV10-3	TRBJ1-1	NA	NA	CAISESQGGTEAFF	TGTGCCATCAGTGAGTCGCAGGGAGGGACTGAAGCTTTCTTT
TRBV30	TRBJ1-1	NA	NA	CAWSVGDTEAFF	TGTGCCTGGAGCGTAGGGGACACTGAAGCTTTCTTT
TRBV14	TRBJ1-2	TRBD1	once	CASSQVGTGGYYGYTF	TGTGCCAGCAGCCAAGTGGGGACAGGGGGTTACTATGGCTACACCTTC